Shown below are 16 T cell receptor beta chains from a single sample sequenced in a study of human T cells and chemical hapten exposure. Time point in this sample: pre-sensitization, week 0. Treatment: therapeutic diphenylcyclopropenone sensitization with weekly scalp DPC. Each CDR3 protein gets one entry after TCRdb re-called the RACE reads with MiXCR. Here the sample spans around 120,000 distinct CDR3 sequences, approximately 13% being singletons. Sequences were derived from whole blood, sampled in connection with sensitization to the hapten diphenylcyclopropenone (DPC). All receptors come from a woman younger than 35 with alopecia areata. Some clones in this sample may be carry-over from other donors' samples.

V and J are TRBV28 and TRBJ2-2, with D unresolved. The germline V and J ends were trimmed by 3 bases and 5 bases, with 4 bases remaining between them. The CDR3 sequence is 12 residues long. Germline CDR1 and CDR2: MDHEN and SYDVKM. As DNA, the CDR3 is TGTGCCAGCAGTTTTACAACCGGGGAGCTGTTTTTT. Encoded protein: CASSFTTGELFF.

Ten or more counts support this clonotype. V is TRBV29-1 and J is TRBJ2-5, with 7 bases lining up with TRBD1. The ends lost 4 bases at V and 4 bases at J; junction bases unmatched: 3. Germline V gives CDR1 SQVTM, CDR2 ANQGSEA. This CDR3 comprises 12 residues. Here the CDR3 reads CSVARGTETQYF. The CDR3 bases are TGCAGCGTTGCCAGGGGGACAGAGACCCAGTACTTC. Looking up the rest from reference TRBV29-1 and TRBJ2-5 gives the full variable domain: SAVISQKPSRDICQRGTSLTIQCQVDSQVTMMFWYRQQPGQSLTLIATANQGSEATYESGFVIDKFPISRPNLTFSTLTVSNMSPEDSSIYLCSVARGTETQYFGPGTRLLVL.

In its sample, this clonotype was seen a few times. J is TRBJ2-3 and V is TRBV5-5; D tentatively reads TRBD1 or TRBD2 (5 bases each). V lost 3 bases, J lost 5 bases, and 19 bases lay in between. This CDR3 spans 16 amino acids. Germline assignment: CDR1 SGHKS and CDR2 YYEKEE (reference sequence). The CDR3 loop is CASSYEPGRAGDTQYF. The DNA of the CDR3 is TGTGCCAGCAGCTACGAACCGGGACGGGCAGGAGATACGCAGTATTTT. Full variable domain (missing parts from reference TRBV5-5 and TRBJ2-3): DAGVTQSPTHLIKTRGQQVTLRCSPISGHKSVSWYQQVLGQGPQFIFQYYEKEERGRGNFPDRFSARQFPNYSSELNVNALLLGDSALYLCASSYEPGRAGDTQYFGPGTRLTVL.

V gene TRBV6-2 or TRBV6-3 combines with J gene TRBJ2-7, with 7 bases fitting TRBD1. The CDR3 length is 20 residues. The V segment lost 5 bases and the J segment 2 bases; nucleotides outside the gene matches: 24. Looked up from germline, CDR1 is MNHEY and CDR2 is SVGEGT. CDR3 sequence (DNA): TGTGCCAGCAGTCCGACCACTATTCCCGGGACAGCTACTGCGACCTACGAGCAGTACTTC. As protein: CASSPTTIPGTATATYEQYF.

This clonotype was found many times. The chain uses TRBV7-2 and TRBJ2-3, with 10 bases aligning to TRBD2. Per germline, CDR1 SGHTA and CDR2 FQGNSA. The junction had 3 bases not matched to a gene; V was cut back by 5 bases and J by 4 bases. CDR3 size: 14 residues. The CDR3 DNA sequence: TGTGCCAGCAGCGTGAGCGGGGGGGCAGATACGCAGTATTTT. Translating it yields CASSVSGGADTQYF. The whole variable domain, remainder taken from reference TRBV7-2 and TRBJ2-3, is GAGVSQSPSNKVTEKGKDVELRCDPISGHTALYWYRQSLGQGLEFLIYFQGNSAPDKSGLPSDRFSAERTGGSVSTLTIQRTQQEDSAVYLCASSVSGGADTQYFGPGTRLTVL.

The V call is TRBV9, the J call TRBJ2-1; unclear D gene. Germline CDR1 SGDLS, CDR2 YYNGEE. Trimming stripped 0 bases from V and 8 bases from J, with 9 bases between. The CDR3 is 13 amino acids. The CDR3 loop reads CASSVVVGHEQFF. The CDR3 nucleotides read TGTGCCAGCAGCGTAGTTGTAGGGCATGAGCAGTTCTTC.

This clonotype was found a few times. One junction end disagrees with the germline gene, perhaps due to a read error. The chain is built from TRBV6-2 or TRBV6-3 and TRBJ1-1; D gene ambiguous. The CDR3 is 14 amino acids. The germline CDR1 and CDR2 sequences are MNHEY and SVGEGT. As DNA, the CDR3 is TGTGCCAACAGTTTCAACGTAGGGTACACTGAAGCTTTCTTT. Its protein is CANSFNVGYTEAFF.

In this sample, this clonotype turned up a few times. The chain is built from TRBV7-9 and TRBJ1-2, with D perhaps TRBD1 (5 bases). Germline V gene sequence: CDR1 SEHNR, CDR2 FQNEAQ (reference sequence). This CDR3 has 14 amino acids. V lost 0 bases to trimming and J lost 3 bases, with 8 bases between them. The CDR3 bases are TGTGCCAGCAGCTTAGCGACAGACTACTATGGCTACACCTTC. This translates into CASSLATDYYGYTF.

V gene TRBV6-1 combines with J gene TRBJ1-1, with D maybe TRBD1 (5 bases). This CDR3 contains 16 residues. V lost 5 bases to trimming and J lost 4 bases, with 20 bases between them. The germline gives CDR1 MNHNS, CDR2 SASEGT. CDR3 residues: CASSPWGNSQFTEAFF. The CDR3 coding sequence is TGTGCCAGCAGTCCATGGGGCAACAGTCAATTCACTGAAGCTTTCTTT.

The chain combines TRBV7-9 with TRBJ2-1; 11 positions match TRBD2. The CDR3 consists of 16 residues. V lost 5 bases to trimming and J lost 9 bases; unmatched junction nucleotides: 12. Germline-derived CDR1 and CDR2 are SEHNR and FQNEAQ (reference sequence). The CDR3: CASSVDGLAGVGEQFF. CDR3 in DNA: TGTGCCAGCAGCGTAGACGGACTAGCGGGTGTGGGTGAGCAGTTCTTC.

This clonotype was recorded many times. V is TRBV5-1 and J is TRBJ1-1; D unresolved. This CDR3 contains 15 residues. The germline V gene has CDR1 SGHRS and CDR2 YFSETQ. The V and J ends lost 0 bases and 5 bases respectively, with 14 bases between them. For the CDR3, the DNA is TGCGCCAGCAGCTTGGCCGCTGGGCGATATACTGAAGCTTTCTTT. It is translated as CASSLAAGRYTEAFF.

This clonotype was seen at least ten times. The CDR3 loop is CASRSVTGGRGYTF. The DNA of the CDR3 is TGTGCCAGCCGCTCAGTGACAGGGGGTCGTGGCTACACCTTC. This chain links TRBV7-9 with TRBJ1-2, with 9 bases identical to TRBD1. The CDR3 loop spans 14 amino acids. Germline V gene sequence: CDR1 SEHNR, CDR2 FQNEAQ (reference sequence). V lost 8 bases and J lost 7; bases outside the gene matches: 11.

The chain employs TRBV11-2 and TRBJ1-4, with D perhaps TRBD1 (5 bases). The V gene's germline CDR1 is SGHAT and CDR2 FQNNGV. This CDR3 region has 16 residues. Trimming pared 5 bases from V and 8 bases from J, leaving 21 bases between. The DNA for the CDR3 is TGTGCCAGCAGCCGCAGAGGGACGGCAGGCGGGGAAAAACTGTTTTTT. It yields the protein CASSRRGTAGGEKLFF.

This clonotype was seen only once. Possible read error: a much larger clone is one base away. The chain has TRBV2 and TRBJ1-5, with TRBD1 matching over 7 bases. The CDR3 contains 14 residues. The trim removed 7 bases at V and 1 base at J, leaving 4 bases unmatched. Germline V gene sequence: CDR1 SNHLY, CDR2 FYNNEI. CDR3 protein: CASTATGSNQPQHF. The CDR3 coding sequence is TGTGCCAGCACCGCGACAGGGAGCAATCAGCCCCAGCATTTT. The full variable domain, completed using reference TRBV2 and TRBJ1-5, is EPEVTQTPSHQVTQMGQEVILRCVPISNHLYFYWYRQILGQKVEFLVSFYNNEISEKSEIFDDQFSVERPDGSNFTLKIRSTKLEDSAMYFCASTATGSNQPQHFGDGTRLSIL.

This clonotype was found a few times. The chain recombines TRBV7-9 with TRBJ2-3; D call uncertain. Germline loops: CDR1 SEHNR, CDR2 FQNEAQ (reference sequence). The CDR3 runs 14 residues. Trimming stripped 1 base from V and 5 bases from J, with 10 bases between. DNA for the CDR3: TGTGCCAGCAGCTTAGGGAAGGGCCGAGATACGCAGTATTTT. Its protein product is CASSLGKGRDTQYF.

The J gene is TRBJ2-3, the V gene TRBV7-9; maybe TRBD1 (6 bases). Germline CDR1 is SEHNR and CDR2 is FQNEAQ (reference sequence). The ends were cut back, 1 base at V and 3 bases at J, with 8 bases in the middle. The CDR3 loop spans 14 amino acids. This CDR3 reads CASSLVGQTDTQYF. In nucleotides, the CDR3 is TGTGCCAGCAGCTTAGTAGGACAGACAGATACGCAGTATTTT.